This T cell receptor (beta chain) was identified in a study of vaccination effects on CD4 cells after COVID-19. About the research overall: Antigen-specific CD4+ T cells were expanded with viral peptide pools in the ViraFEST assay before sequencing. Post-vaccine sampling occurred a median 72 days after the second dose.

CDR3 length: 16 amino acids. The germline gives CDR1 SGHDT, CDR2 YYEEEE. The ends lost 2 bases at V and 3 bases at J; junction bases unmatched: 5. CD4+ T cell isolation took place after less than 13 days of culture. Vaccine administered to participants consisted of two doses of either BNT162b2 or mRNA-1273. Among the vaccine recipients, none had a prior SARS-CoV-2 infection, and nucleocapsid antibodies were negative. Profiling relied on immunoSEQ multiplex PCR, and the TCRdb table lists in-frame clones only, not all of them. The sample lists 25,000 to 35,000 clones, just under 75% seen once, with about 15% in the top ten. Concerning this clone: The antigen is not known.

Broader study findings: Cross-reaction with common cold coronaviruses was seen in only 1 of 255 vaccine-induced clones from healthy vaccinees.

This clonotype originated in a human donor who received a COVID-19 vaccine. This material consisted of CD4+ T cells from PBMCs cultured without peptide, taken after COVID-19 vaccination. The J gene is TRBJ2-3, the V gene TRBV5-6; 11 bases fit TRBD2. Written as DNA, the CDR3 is TGTGCCAGCAGCTTCTTAGCGGGAGGGAATACAGATACGCAGTATTTT. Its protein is CASSFLAGGNTDTQYF.